The clone carrying this TCR beta chain showed up many times. V lost 7 bases and J 3 bases, leaving 15 bases between the germline ends. Per the germline V gene, CDR1 is SGHTA and CDR2 is FQGNSA. This CDR3 is built from 14 residues. This record comes from a study of blood T cells in healthy people across ages. A sample-barcoded 5' primer and a J-beta primer mix were used in a second PCR of roughly 6 to 11 cycles. From the 5' RACE reads, TCRdb called clonotypes with MiXCR, one entry per CDR3 protein. The sample lists about 1,800,000 distinct CDR3 sequences; roughly 27% were seen once. The sequence came from a woman in her 30s in good health. The material sequenced was blood. J is TRBJ1-2 and V is TRBV7-2; D is possibly TRBD1 (5 bases). CDR3 sequence (DNA): TGTGCCAGCACCCCTAATCCGGGGGACTATGGCTACACCTTC. As protein: CASTPNPGDYGYTF.